This T cell receptor (beta chain) was profiled in a study of control samples from healthy donors and cancer patients. This table comes from immunoSEQ multiplex PCR, and its TCRdb copy is limited to in-frame clones, with some not included. The sample comprises about 180,000 clones, around 87% of which are singletons, and about 1.4% rests with the top ten. Germline V CDR1 and CDR2: LGHNA, YNFKEQ. The CDR3 extends over 14 amino acids. V lost 4 bases and J lost 7; bases outside the gene matches: 5. The receptor comes from a woman between 45 and 60 years old in good health. The chain carries TRBV4-2 and TRBJ2-2; TRBD1 matches 8 bases. The specimen sequenced was blood. CDR3 coding DNA: TGTGCCAGCAGCCCCTTAGGGACAGGCGGGGAGCTGTTTTTT. Translated, it gives CASSPLGTGGELFF.